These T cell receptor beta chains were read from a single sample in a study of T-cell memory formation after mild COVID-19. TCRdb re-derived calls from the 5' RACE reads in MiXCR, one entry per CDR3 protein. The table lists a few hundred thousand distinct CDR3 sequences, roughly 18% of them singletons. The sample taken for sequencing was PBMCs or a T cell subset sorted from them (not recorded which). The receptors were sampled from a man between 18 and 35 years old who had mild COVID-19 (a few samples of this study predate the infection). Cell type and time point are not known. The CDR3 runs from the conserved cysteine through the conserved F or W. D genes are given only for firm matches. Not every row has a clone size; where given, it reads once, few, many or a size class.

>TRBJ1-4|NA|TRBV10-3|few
TGTGCCATCCGGGGACGGAATAATGAAAAACTGTTTTTT
CAIRGRNNEKLFF
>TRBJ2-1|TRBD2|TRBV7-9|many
TGTGCCAGCAGCCACCTGAGGGGGCTAGCGGGGGTGAATGAGCAGTTCTTC
CASSHLRGLAGVNEQFF
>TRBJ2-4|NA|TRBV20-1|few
TGCAGTGCTGGGACGGGGCCCTTAGCCAAAAACATTCAGTACTTC
CSAGTGPLAKNIQYF
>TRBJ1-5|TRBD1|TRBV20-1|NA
TGCAGTGCTAGAGCTACAGGGGGCAATCAGCCCCAGCATTTT
CSARATGGNQPQHF
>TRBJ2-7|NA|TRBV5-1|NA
TGCGCCAGCAGCTTGAACCATCTCTACGAGCAGTACTTC
CASSLNHLYEQYF
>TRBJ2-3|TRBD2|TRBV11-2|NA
TGTGCCAGCAGCTTGCTAGCGGCGAACACAGATACGCAGTATTTT
CASSLLAANTDTQYF
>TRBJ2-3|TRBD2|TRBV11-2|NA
TGTGCCAGCCGAATACCCGGGACTAGCCGAATTTTGGGTCCCCAAAAAAAGACAGATACGCAGTATTTT
CASRIPGTSRILGPQKKTDTQYF
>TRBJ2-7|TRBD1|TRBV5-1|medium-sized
TGCGCCAGCAGCTTTGGACAGGGCAGCGAGCAGTACTTC
CASSFGQGSEQYF
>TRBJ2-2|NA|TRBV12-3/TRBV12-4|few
TGTGCCAGCAGTTTAACAGTGGTCGGGGAGCTGTTTTTT
CASSLTVVGELFF
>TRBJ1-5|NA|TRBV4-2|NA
TGTGCCAGCAGCCAAGGGTCCATTAATAGCAATCAGCCCCAGCATTTT
CASSQGSINSNQPQHF
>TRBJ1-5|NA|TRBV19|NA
TGTGCCAGTAGTAACGGTCTCAATCAGCCCCAGCATTTT
CASSNGLNQPQHF
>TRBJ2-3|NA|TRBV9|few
TGTGCCAGCAGCGTAGTTCCTAGTCACACAGATACGCAGTATTTT
CASSVVPSHTDTQYF
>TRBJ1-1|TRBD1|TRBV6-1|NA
TGTGCCAGCAGCTTCTTAATTGGGACAGAGAACACTGAAGCTTTCTTT
CASSFLIGTENTEAFF
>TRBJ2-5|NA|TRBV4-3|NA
TGCGCCAGCAGCCAAGATAGATGGCTAGGAGCAGGGACCCAGTACTTC
CASSQDRWLGAGTQYF
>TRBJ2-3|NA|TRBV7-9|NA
TGTGCCAGCAGGTCCTCCCGATCCTCTAGCACAGATACGCAGTATTTT
CASRSSRSSSTDTQYF
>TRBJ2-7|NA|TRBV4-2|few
TGTGCCAGCAGCCAAGGTTACGGAACCTACGAGCAGTACTTC
CASSQGYGTYEQYF
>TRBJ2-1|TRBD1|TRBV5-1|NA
TGCGCCAGCAGCTTGGTGGGACAGCCCTACTTC
CASSLVGQPYF
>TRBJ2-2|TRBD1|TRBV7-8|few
TGTGCCAGCAGCTTAGGACGGACAGGGATAGCCGGGGAGCTGTTTTTT
CASSLGRTGIAGELFF
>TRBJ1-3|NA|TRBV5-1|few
TGCGCCAGCAGCTTCACAGGAAGGACTGGAAACACCATATATTTT
CASSFTGRTGNTIYF
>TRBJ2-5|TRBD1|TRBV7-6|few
TGTGCCAGCAGCTCAACCCGGGGACAGGTTGGATCCCGCTCCCATCCACGGGCCCAGTACTTC
CASSSTRGQVGSRSHPRAQYF
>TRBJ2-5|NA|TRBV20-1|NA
TGCAGTGCTAGGCGGGGGCCTCCAGGAGAGACCCAGTACTTC
CSARRGPPGETQYF
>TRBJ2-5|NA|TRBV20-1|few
TGCAGTGCCCCGGACTGGTTTGGGAAGACCCAGTACTTC
CSAPDWFGKTQYF
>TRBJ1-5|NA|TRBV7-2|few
TGTGCCAGCAGCCCCCATTCCTTCGGGCAGGGCGGCAATCAGCCCCAGCATTTT
CASSPHSFGQGGNQPQHF
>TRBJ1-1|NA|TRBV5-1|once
TGCGCCAGCAGTGGGGGGGGCGCGGGCACTGAAGCTTTCTTT
CASSGGGAGTEAFF
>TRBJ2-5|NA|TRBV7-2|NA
TGTGCCAGCAGCGAGGACATGGGTCAGAGAGAGACCCAGTACTTC
CASSEDMGQRETQYF
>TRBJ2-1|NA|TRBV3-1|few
TGTGCCAGCAGCCAAGGGGGACTTCGCAATGAGCAGTTCTTC
CASSQGGLRNEQFF
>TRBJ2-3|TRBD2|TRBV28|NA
TGTGCCAGCCACGCTAGCGGGGGTAGGTCAGATACGCAGTATTTT
CASHASGGRSDTQYF
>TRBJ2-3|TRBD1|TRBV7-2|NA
TGTGCCAGCAGCCCAGGGGACAGAGACTCAGTTACGCAGTATTTT
CASSPGDRDSVTQYF
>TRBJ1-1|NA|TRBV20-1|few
TGCAGTGCTGCTATCCCCCTACATACGAACACTGAAGCTTTCTTT
CSAAIPLHTNTEAFF
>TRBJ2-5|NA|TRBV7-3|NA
TGTGCCAGCAGCTCCGGGGCTAAAGAGACCCAGTACTTC
CASSSGAKETQYF
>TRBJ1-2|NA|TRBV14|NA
TGTGCCAGCAGCCAAGATCGCAGGGACCATGGCTACACCTTC
CASSQDRRDHGYTF
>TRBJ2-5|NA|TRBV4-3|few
TGCGCCAGCAGCCAAGTACCGATGGGGGAGACCCAGTACTTC
CASSQVPMGETQYF
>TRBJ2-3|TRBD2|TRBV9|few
TGTGCCAGCAGCGGAAGAGGGACTAGCGGCGATACGCAGTATTTT
CASSGRGTSGDTQYF
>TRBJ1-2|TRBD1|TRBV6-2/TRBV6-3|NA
TGTGCCAGCAACCGACAGGGAAACTATGGCTACACCTTC
CASNRQGNYGYTF
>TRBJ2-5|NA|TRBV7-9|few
TGTGCCAGCAGCTTATTGAGGGCAGGTGAAGAGACCCAGTACTTC
CASSLLRAGEETQYF
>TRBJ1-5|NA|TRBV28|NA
TGTGCCAGCAGTTTCCGAGGACCCAGGGAAGGGTATAGCAATCAGCCCCAGCATTTT
CASSFRGPREGYSNQPQHF
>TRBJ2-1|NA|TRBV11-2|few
TGTGCCAGCAGCTCCCCCGTTTGGGGCGTAGGTCTGGCTAATGAGCAGTTCTTC
CASSSPVWGVGLANEQFF
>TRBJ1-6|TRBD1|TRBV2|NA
TGTGCCAGCAGCGCCTGGACAGGGGGAAATTCACCCCTCCACTTT
CASSAWTGGNSPLHF
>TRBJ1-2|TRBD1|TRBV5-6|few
TGTGCCAGCAGCCCGACGACAGGGTTCTATGGCTACACCTTC
CASSPTTGFYGYTF
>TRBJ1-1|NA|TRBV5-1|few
TGCGCCAGCAGCCCCTGGCTGAACACTGAAGCTTTCTTT
CASSPWLNTEAFF
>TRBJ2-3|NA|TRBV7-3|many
TGTGCCAGCAGCCCAGTTGGGGGCACAGATACGCAGTATTTT
CASSPVGGTDTQYF
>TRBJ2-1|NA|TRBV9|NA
TGTGCCAGCAGCGGACCAGGGGTCTACAATGAGCAGTTCTTC
CASSGPGVYNEQFF
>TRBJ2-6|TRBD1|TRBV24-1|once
TGTGCCACCAGCCCCGACAGGGCTGGGGCCAACGTCCTGACTTTC
CATSPDRAGANVLTF
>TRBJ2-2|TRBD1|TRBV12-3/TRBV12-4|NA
TGTGCCAGCTCTGGGGCAGGGACAGGAGGGACCGGGGAGCTGTTTTTT
CASSGAGTGGTGELFF
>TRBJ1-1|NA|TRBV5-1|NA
TGCGCCAGCAGCCCATTCAGGGAGGACACTGAAGCTTTCTTT
CASSPFREDTEAFF
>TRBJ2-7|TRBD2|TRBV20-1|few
TGCAGTGCTAGAGATATAGCGGGGGGCCCTATCTACGAGCAGTACTTC
CSARDIAGGPIYEQYF
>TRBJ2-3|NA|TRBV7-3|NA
TGTGCCAGCAGCTTATTACAGTCCTCCACAGATACGCAGTATTTT
CASSLLQSSTDTQYF
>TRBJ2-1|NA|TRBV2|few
TGTGCCAGCAGTGAAGGTGGTAACTTACACCAGTTCTTC
CASSEGGNLHQFF
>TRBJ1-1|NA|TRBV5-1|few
TGCGCCAGCAGCGCTATGACAGACTCCATGAACACTGAAGCTTTCTTT
CASSAMTDSMNTEAFF
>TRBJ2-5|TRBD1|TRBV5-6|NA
TGTGCCAGCAGCTCGCGGACAGGCGGCCAAGAGACCCAGTACTTC
CASSSRTGGQETQYF
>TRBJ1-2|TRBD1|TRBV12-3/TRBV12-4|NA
TGTGCCAGCAGTTTTGGACAGGGGTCTGGGGGCTACACCTTC
CASSFGQGSGGYTF